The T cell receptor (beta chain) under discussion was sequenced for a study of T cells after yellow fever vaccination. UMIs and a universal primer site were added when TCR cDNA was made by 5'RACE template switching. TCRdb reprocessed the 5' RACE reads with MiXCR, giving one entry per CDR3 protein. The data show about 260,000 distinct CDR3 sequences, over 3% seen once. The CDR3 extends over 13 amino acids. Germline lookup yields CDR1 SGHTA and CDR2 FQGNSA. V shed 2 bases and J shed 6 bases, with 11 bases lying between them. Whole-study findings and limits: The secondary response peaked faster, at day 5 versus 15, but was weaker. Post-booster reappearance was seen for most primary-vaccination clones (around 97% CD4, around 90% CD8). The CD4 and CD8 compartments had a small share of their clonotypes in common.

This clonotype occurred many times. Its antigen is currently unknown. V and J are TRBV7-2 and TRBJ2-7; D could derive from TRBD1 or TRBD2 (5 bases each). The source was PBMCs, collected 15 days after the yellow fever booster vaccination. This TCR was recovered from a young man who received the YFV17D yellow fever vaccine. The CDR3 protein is CASSLRRGGEQYV. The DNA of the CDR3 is TGTGCCAGCAGCTTACGTCGTGGGGGCGAGCAGTACGTC.